This T cell receptor (beta chain) was sequenced for a study of graft-versus-host responses after intestinal transplantation. Turning to the study itself: Grafts were multivisceral, liver-intestinal, or isolated intestinal. Once they had received anti-thymocyte globulin induction, all recipients took tacrolimus and steroids for about three years. General study points: GvH clones were identified in recipient marrow, with some first appearing in ileum or blood. Early after transplant, HvG clones declined as circulating GvH clones peaked.

The CDR3 covers 16 residues. V was pared by 9 bases and J by 2 bases, with 7 bases of the junction left unmatched. CDR1 is ENHRY and CDR2 is SYGVKD in the germline V gene. Only in-frame clones appear in the TCRdb table, and some are missing; sequencing was by immunoSEQ multiplex PCR. The sample has around 39,000 clones; 93% are singletons. Comment on this clone: No antigen is known for it.

The sequenced sample was PBMCs, obtained 734 days after intestinal transplantation. The V gene is TRBV10-3, the J gene TRBJ2-3; 14 bases fit TRBD2. The sequence was collected from a human patient who received an intestinal transplant, so some T cells may come from the graft donor. CDR3 residues: CAIGTSGGTYTDTQYF. DNA for the CDR3: TGTGCCATTGGGACTAGCGGGGGAACCTACACAGATACGCAGTATTTT.